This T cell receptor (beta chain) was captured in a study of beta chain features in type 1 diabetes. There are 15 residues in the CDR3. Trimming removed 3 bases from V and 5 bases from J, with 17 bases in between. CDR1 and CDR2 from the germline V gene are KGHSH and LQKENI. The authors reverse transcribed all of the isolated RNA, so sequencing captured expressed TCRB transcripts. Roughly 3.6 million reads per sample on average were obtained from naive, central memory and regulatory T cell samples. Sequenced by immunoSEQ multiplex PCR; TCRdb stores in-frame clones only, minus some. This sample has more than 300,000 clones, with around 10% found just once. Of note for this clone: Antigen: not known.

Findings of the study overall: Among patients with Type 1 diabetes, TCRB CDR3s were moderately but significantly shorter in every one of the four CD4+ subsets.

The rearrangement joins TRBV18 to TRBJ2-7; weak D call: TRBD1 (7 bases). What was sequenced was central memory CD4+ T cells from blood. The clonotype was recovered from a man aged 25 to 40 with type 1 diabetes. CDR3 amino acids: CASSPRQGGFDEQYF. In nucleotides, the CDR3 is TGTGCCAGCTCACCCAGACAGGGAGGTTTTGACGAGCAGTACTTC.